These T cell receptor beta chains were read from a single sample in a study of T cell repertoires in cytomegalovirus infection. TCRdb re-called the reads through MiXCR, storing one row per CDR3 protein. The data show roughly 760,000 distinct CDR3 sequences, roughly 36% seen once. Sequencing input: PBMCs. The receptor source for this set is a human donor in good health (CMV status not recorded). Some clones in this sample may be carry-over from other donors' samples. CDR3s leave out the opening cysteine and the closing phenylalanine or tryptophan.

V,J,CDR3
TRBV28,TRBJ2-7,ASSLLEYEQY
TRBV7-2,TRBJ2-2,ASRETSGVTGELF
TRBV7-2,TRBJ2-1,ASSWDFGSYNEQF
TRBV10-3,TRBJ2-3,AISESGHGTDTQY
TRBV28,TRBJ2-1,ASSPVAKGEQF
TRBV7-2,TRBJ2-5,ASSLEYQETQY
TRBV6-2/TRBV6-3,TRBJ1-1,ASSLPMIREYTEAF
TRBV28,TRBJ2-3,ASSLSGTPPDTQY
TRBV19,TRBJ1-1,ASSILGGTEAF
TRBV7-7,TRBJ2-5,ASSLDGFQETQY
TRBV28,TRBJ2-5,ASSIMTAGGPETQY
TRBV11-2,TRBJ2-7,ASSLVGQGLQY
TRBV11-2,TRBJ2-2,ASTYGGELF
TRBV14,TRBJ2-3,ASSQDPRLASGNADTQY
TRBV6-2/TRBV6-3,TRBJ1-5,ASSYLDRTYEPQH
TRBV15,TRBJ2-1,ATSRDLLTAAYNEQF
TRBV7-3,TRBJ2-7,ASSPEDGAPAGQY
TRBV28,TRBJ1-4,ASSPLGQGRTNEKLF
TRBV29-1,TRBJ2-3,SVPRRGGVSDTQY
TRBV18,TRBJ1-1,ASSQGDTEAF
TRBV27,TRBJ1-1,ATRMDRGNTEAF
TRBV4-1,TRBJ2-7,ASSQRTGIYEQY
TRBV7-9,TRBJ2-5,ASSFSRPAEETQY
TRBV4-1,TRBJ2-2,ASSLGLGQGPGELF
TRBV18,TRBJ1-2,ASSDTEGLHGYT
TRBV12-3/TRBV12-4,TRBJ1-3,ASSGTDFSGNTIY
TRBV7-9,TRBJ1-1,ASSSAGGTGNTEAF
TRBV19,TRBJ2-1,ASSAEPGSRFDEQF
TRBV2,TRBJ2-3,ASSEEEETFSTDTQY
TRBV29-1,TRBJ1-2,SVADRVGGYT
TRBV29-1,TRBJ2-1,SLNRLRDYNEQF
TRBV19,TRBJ1-4,ASSVIGRLNEKLF
TRBV20-1,TRBJ2-5,SAPESGRVQETQY
TRBV7-3,TRBJ2-1,ASSLMVGGAVEQF
TRBV10-3,TRBJ1-5,AIRDVSNQPQH
TRBV7-8,TRBJ1-1,ASRGSLGQRPVKAF
TRBV9,TRBJ1-1,ASSVAPLGGTEAF
TRBV5-1,TRBJ2-4,ASSLEVFAKNIQY
TRBV7-4,TRBJ1-3,ASSFSGQAGSGNTIY
TRBV18,TRBJ2-7,ASSPRQGPSYEQY
TRBV6-2/TRBV6-3,TRBJ2-7,ASSYGRGKIYEQY
TRBV6-2/TRBV6-3,TRBJ1-1,ASRLGNTEAF
TRBV10-3,TRBJ2-7,AVSREGGFYEQY
TRBV6-5,TRBJ2-1,ASSYSGRYNEQF
TRBV5-6,TRBJ2-5,ASSLGDDQETQY
TRBV12-5,TRBJ2-7,ASALPQADLEQY
TRBV20-1,TRBJ1-4,SARAPGQRRSSTNEKLF
TRBV10-3,TRBJ2-7,AISETGRSYEQY
TRBV2,TRBJ1-5,ASSDRGNIQPQH